This paragraph reports one TCR beta chain. The antigen remains undetermined. This sample is part of a study of monozygotic twins with inflammatory bowel disease. Study results and caveats: The study found lower TCRbeta diversity (inverse Simpson) in IBD patients than in healthy co-twins.

The CDR3 totals 14 residues. The germline CDR1 and CDR2 sequences are LNHDA and SQIVND (reference sequence). Input per TCR library consisted of 3500 ng of total RNA. Eight separate reactions for every sample produced the cDNA. TCRdb re-called the 5' RACE reads; every CDR3 protein appears as one record, without DNA. In total, the table holds about 450,000 distinct CDR3 sequences. Blood (around 2.5 ml) was collected from every donor individually. The rearrangement links TRBV19 to TRBJ2-7; the D call of TRBD1 rests on TCRdb alone, since no DNA is present to check it. Sequences were obtained from blood. This TCR was recovered from a human donor with ulcerative colitis or Crohn's disease, or a healthy co-twin of an affected twin (not recorded which). This chain's CDR3 is CASESGQAREGQYF.